The 10 T cell receptor beta chains below come from one sample, sequenced in a study of beta chain features in type 1 diabetes. Sequencing targeted expressed TCRB transcripts, as all isolated RNA had been reverse transcribed. The data were produced by immunoSEQ multiplex PCR, yet TCRdb's version contains in-frame clones alone and is incomplete. The data contain over 300,000 clones, around 8% of them singletons. Sequencing was performed on central memory CD4+ T cells from blood. The receptors originated from a woman in her late teens or twenties in good health.

This clone was seen only a few times. The V and J genes are TRBV7-2 and TRBJ1-1; D unclear. Germline CDR1 reads SGHTA; CDR2 reads FQGNSA. Trimming left V 5 bases short and J 6 bases short, with 10 bases between. This CDR3 has 12 amino acids. Written as DNA, the CDR3 is TGTGCCAGCAGCCCCTTCCTTGCTGAAGCTTTCTTT. Protein: CASSPFLAEAFF.

The table lists this clone with a few counts. This chain joins TRBV10-3 and TRBJ2-3; TRBD1 aligns across 11 bases. V shed 8 bases, J shed 1 base, and the junction held 5 bases outside the gene matches. The CDR3 spans 15 residues. The germline gives CDR1 ENHRY, CDR2 SYGVKD. The CDR3 is CAIAKDRGRTDTQYF. The CDR3 DNA reads as TGTGCCATCGCCAAGGACAGGGGGCGCACAGATACGCAGTATTTT.

The rearrangement uses TRBV5-4 and TRBJ2-3; 11 bases map to TRBD2. Germline CDR1 SGHNT, CDR2 YYREEE (reference sequence). CDR3 size: 16 residues. Trimming removed 4 bases from V and 3 bases from J; junction bases left unmatched: 7. The CDR3 nucleotides read TGTGCCAGCAGCCTTCGACTAGCGGGGAAGACAGATACGCAGTATTTT. It translates to CASSLRLAGKTDTQYF.

The gene calls are TRBV4-2 and TRBJ2-7; D call uncertain. Trimming cost V 3 bases and J 6 bases, with 15 bases left between them. The CDR3 is 14 amino acids. The germline V gene has CDR1 LGHNA and CDR2 YNFKEQ. The CDR3 DNA follows: TGTGCCAGCAGCCATGCTTCAAAGGGTGGCGAGCAGTACTTC. Translated, it gives CASSHASKGGEQYF.

A remark on this clone: Other DNA variants within this sample encode the same CDR3. The chain has TRBV2 and TRBJ1-5; the match to TRBD1 covers 7 bases. The CDR3 is made up of 15 amino acids. The germline V gene has CDR1 SNHLY and CDR2 FYNNEI. The ends lost 6 bases at V and 0 bases at J; junction bases unmatched: 5. This chain's CDR3 is CASSRDRNSNQPQHF. In DNA, the CDR3 is TGTGCCAGCAGCAGGGACAGAAATAGCAATCAGCCCCAGCATTTT.

This clone was found a few times. This rearrangement joins TRBV7-3 to TRBJ2-1; TRBD1 agrees at 10 bases. CDR3 length: 15 residues. In germline, CDR1 is SGHTA, CDR2 FQGTGA. V was pared by 5 bases and J by 3 bases, with 4 bases of the junction left unmatched. The DNA for the CDR3 is TGTGCCAGCAGCACGACAGGGGGCGACTACAATGAGCAGTTCTTC. Its protein is CASSTTGGDYNEQFF.

The chain joins TRBV5-1 to TRBJ2-3; 8 bases map to TRBD1. V lost 7 bases and J lost 4; bases outside the gene matches: 8. The CDR3 is 14 amino acids. Germline V gene data show CDR1 as SGHRS and CDR2 as YFSETQ. The CDR3 here is CASVRTGPPDTQYF. The CDR3 DNA follows: TGCGCCAGCGTTAGGACAGGGCCTCCAGATACGCAGTATTTT.

This chain links TRBV7-6 with TRBJ2-4; perhaps TRBD2 as D (7 bases). This CDR3 region has 16 residues. CDR1 SGHVS and CDR2 FNYEAQ come from the germline V gene. With 2 bases removed from V and 7 bases from J, the gap between germline ends came to 18 bases. In nucleotides, the CDR3 is TGTGCCAGCAGCTTAAGGGGGGGGCCCAGCGGTAACATTCAGTACTTC. Protein product: CASSLRGGPSGNIQYF.

This clone was counted only a few times. This chain connects TRBV7-9 to TRBJ2-7; D ambiguous. Germline-derived CDR1 and CDR2 are SEHNR and FQNEAQ (reference sequence). V lost 1 base and J lost 6, with 7 bases in between. The CDR3 sequence is 12 residues long. The DNA for the CDR3 is TGTGCCAGCAGCTTAGGCCCAACCGAGCAGTACTTC. Translated, it gives CASSLGPTEQYF.

This clone came up a few times. The rearrangement uses TRBV28 and TRBJ2-3, with D unresolved. The CDR3 has 10 amino acids. Germline V gene lookup returns CDR1 MDHEN and CDR2 SYDVKM. Trimming left V 8 bases short and J 8 bases short, with 8 bases between. CDR3 residues: CASGYGTQYF. CDR3 bases: TGTGCCAGCGGGTACGGTACGCAGTATTTT.